This T cell receptor beta chain was recorded in a study of sequential checkpoint blockade in melanoma. Study summary: After nivolumab or ipilimumab alone, around 24 patients had week-13 rebiopsies.

TCRdb's table, derived via immunoSEQ multiplex PCR, lists solely in-frame clones and lacks some. Here the sample spans tens of thousands of clones, roughly 32% being singletons. The CDR3 is 13 residues long. Deletions cut 2 bases from V and 8 bases from J, with 9 bases between. Germline V gene lookup returns CDR1 MNHGY and CDR2 SAAAGT. As to treatment: randomized to nivolumab then ipilimumab (arm A) or the reverse (arm B). The sequence came from a human donor with melanoma. This chain joins TRBV6-8 and TRBJ1-4; possibly TRBD1 for D (5 bases). Specimen: tumor tissue (inferred from file names), collected from a patient given nivolumab and ipilimumab in sequence. Written as DNA, the CDR3 is TGTGCCAGCAGTTACGTGGGGCGGGAAAAACTGTTTTTT. The encoded protein is CASSYVGREKLFF.